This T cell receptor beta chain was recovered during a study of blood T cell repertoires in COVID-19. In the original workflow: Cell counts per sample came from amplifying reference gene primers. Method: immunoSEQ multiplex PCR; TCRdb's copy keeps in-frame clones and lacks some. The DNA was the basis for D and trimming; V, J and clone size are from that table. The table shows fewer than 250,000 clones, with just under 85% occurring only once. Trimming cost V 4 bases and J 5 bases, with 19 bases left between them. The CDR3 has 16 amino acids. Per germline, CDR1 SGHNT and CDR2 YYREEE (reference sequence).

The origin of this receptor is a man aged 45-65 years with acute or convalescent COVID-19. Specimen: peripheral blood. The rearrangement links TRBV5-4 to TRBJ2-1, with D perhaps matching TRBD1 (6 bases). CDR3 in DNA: TGTGCCAGCAGCCCCCCCCAGGGACATCTAAACAATGAGCAGTTCTTC. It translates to CASSPPQGHLNNEQFF.